The next 3 T cell receptor beta chains were all read from a single sample in a study of neurological immune-mediated disorders. Regarding time point: longitudinal time-point 3. TCRdb used MiXCR to reprocess the 5' RACE reads, holding one entry per CDR3 protein. The table has roughly 48,000 distinct CDR3 sequences, approximately 11% seen once. The source material was PBMCs. The receptors come from a male donor with HTLV-1-associated myelopathy (HAM/TSP).

This clonotype appeared many times. This chain connects TRBV10-3 to TRBJ1-1, with D maybe TRBD1 (6 bases). Germline CDR1 is ENHRY and CDR2 is SYGVKD. V was trimmed by 6 bases and J by 3 bases, leaving 14 bases between them. This CDR3 contains 14 residues. This chain's CDR3 is CAIRYDNRDTEAFF. The CDR3 DNA follows: TGTGCCATCAGGTATGACAACAGGGACACTGAAGCTTTCTTT.

At least ten counts were recorded for this clonotype. The rearrangement links TRBV7-2 to TRBJ1-5; perhaps TRBD1 as D (5 bases). Trimming took 1 base from V and 4 from J, leaving 14 bases between them. The germline gives CDR1 SGHTA, CDR2 FQGNSA. This CDR3 comprises 16 residues. The CDR3: CASSLDGRVENQPQHF. The DNA for the CDR3 is TGTGCCAGCAGCTTAGATGGCAGGGTCGAAAATCAGCCCCAGCATTTT.

This clonotype has ten or more counts. V usage is TRBV2 and J usage is TRBJ2-2; D could derive from TRBD1 or TRBD2 (6 bases each). Looked up from germline, CDR1 is SNHLY and CDR2 is FYNNEI. The V gene lost 11 bases and the J gene lost 1 base, with 26 bases spanning the gap. The CDR3 length is 18 residues. CDR3 in amino acids: CARQRPTGGGLNTGELFF. CDR3 DNA sequence: TGTGCCCGACAAAGACCCACAGGAGGGGGGCTGAACACCGGGGAGCTGTTTTTT.